One sample yielded the 10 T cell receptor beta chains listed below, sequenced in a study of T cell responses to AZD1222 COVID-19 vaccine. Data came from immunoSEQ multiplex PCR; TCRdb stores just in-frame clones and leaves some out. The sample has approximately 200,000 clones; 94% are singletons. Sequenced here: peripheral blood, sampled on day 0 of AZD1222 vaccination. The receptor source for this set is an adult in good health.

The chain carries TRBV28 and TRBJ2-7; TRBD2 is a possible D gene (5 bases). Between the trimmed V and J ends, which lost 7 bases and 4 bases, there was a span of 11 bases. Germline CDR1 and CDR2: MDHEN and SYDVKM. CDR3 length: 12 residues. The CDR3 here is CASTRGVYEQYF. The CDR3 DNA reads TGTGCCAGCACCCGGGGAGTGTACGAGCAGTACTTC.

CDR3 region: CASSQWAGTGGADGYTF. DNA for the CDR3: TGTGCCAGCAGCCAATGGGCAGGGACAGGGGGGGCCGATGGCTACACCTTC. The chain uses TRBV3-1 (or the pseudogene TRBV3-2) and TRBJ1-2; 11 bases are shared with TRBD1. The V and J ends lost 2 bases and 6 bases, in that order; junction bases with no gene match: 11. Germline V gene sequence: CDR1 LGHDT, CDR2 YNNKEL (reference sequence). The CDR3 is made up of 17 amino acids.

The rearrangement uses TRBV6-2 or TRBV6-3 and TRBJ2-1; 10 nucleotides match TRBD2. The germline gives CDR1 MNHEY, CDR2 SVGEGT. V gave up 5 bases and J gave up 5 bases; unmatched junction bases: 6. This CDR3 has 15 residues. The CDR3 bases are TGTGCCAGCAGTCTTAGCGGGAGGCCGGACAATGAGCAGTTCTTC. Protein product: CASSLSGRPDNEQFF.

The chain links TRBV19 to TRBJ1-5, with 7 bases matching TRBD1. The CDR3 extends over 15 amino acids. The junction had 8 bases not matched to a gene; V was cut back by 3 bases and J by 6 bases. Germline values: CDR1 LNHDA, CDR2 SQIVND (reference sequence). DNA for the CDR3: TGTGCCAGTAGTATCAACAGGGGAGCGGGTCAGCCCCAGCATTTT. Protein: CASSINRGAGQPQHF.

The rearrangement joins TRBV6-5 to TRBJ1-6; D is perhaps TRBD1 (5 bases). The CDR3 loop spans 15 amino acids. With 2 bases removed from V and 8 bases from J, the gap between germline ends came to 13 bases. Germline CDR1 and CDR2: MNHEY and SVGAGI. CDR3 sequence (DNA): TGTGCCAGCAGTTACCAGAGACAGTCCGATTCACCCCTCCACTTT. Protein product: CASSYQRQSDSPLHF.

This clone was seen once. The chain couples TRBV3-1 (or the pseudogene TRBV3-2) to TRBJ1-2, with D unclear. Trimming shortened V by 0 bases and J by 8 bases, and 10 bases separated the two germline ends. From germline, CDR1 is LGHDT and CDR2 YNNKEL (reference sequence). The length of the CDR3 is 13 residues. DNA of the CDR3: TGTGCCAGCAGCCAAGAGGTAACAGACGGCTACACCTTC. It codes for CASSQEVTDGYTF.

The V call is TRBV6-1, the J call TRBJ2-7; TRBD2 aligns across 9 bases. Germline V gives CDR1 MNHNS, CDR2 SASEGT. V trimming: 3 bases; J trimming: 7 bases; junction bases outside the gene matches: 4. This CDR3 is 13 amino acids long. The CDR3 region has the DNA TGTGCCAGCAGTGAGGGACTAGCTGATGAGCAGTACTTC. Translation: CASSEGLADEQYF.

The gene calls are TRBV11-3 and TRBJ2-7; D not certain. This CDR3 spans 14 amino acids. With 3 bases removed from V and 0 bases from J, the gap between germline ends came to 9 bases. In germline, CDR1 is SGHNT, CDR2 YENEEA. The chain's CDR3 is CASSFGPSSYEQYF. The DNA of the CDR3 is TGTGCCAGCAGCTTTGGGCCAAGCTCCTACGAGCAGTACTTC.

This rearrangement joins TRBV15 to TRBJ2-7; 13 positions match TRBD2. Germline trimming cut 1 base from V and 3 bases from J; bases unmatched to any gene: 0. The CDR3 is made up of 15 amino acids. Germline lookup yields CDR1 LNHNV and CDR2 YYDKDF (reference sequence). The CDR3 region is CATSRGTSGSYEQYF. The CDR3 coding sequence is TGTGCCACCAGCAGAGGGACTAGCGGGAGCTACGAGCAGTACTTC. Full variable domain (rest looked up from reference TRBV15 and TRBJ2-7): DAMVIQNPRYQVTQFGKPVTLSCSQTLNHNVMYWYQQKSSQAPKLLFHYYDKDFNNEADTPDNFQSRRPNTSFCFLDIRSPGLGDTAMYLCATSRGTSGSYEQYFGPGTRLTVT.

The J gene is TRBJ2-3, the V gene TRBV6-6; 11 positions agree with TRBD2. After removal of 6 bases from V and 6 bases from J, the junction contained 8 bases not matched to a gene. Germline V CDR1 and CDR2: MNHNY, SVGAGI (reference sequence). The CDR3 sequence is 15 residues long. DNA for the CDR3: TGTGCCAGCAGCCCCACTAGCGGGAGTGCCGATACGCAGTATTTT. Its translation: CASSPTSGSADTQYF.